This passage covers 23 T cell receptor beta chains from one sample sequenced in a study of T cell responses to AZD1222 COVID-19 vaccine. TCRdb keeps only in-frame clones here, not all; method: immunoSEQ multiplex PCR. The data show approximately 190,000 clones, 85% to 95% seen once. The sequencing here drew on peripheral blood, taken on day 0 of AZD1222 vaccination. The receptors were sampled from an adult in good health.

V gene TRBV6-5 combines with J gene TRBJ1-1; D uncertain. Trimming removed 7 bases from V and 0 bases from J, with 9 bases in between. The CDR3 consists of 13 residues. Germline assignment: CDR1 MNHEY and CDR2 SVGAGI. The CDR3: CASTSDMNTEAFF. The CDR3 DNA sequence: TGTGCCAGCACTTCAGACATGAACACTGAAGCTTTCTTT.

The genes are TRBV7-3 and TRBJ1-1; 8 positions agree with TRBD1. This CDR3 region has 14 residues. Germline CDR1 SGHTA, CDR2 FQGTGA. Unmatched junction bases numbered 7, after V lost 5 bases and J lost 5 bases. The CDR3 is CASSDRGYMTEAFF. Here the CDR3 DNA reads TGTGCCAGCAGCGACAGGGGTTACATGACTGAAGCTTTCTTT.

The gene calls are TRBV29-1 and TRBJ2-7, with D maybe TRBD1 (6 bases). Trimming took off 7 bases at V and 2 bases at J, with 12 bases between the two ends. CDR3 length: 12 amino acids. Germline V lookup: CDR1 SQVTM, CDR2 ANQGSEA. CDR3 amino acids: CSGLQGPYEQYF. CDR3 sequence (DNA): TGCAGCGGCCTACAGGGTCCCTACGAGCAGTACTTC.

This sequence joins TRBV29-1 and TRBJ1-1; D is unresolved. The CDR3 is 11 residues long. The germline gives CDR1 SQVTM, CDR2 ANQGSEA. V lost 2 bases and J lost 0, with 1 base in between. CDR3 in DNA: TGCAGCGTTGAAATGAACACTGAAGCTTTCTTT. Translating it yields CSVEMNTEAFF.

This sequence joins TRBV9 and TRBJ1-2; the match to TRBD1 covers 11 bases. The CDR3 totals 16 residues. The trim removed 3 bases at V and 2 bases at J, leaving 6 bases unmatched. Germline CDR1 SGDLS, CDR2 YYNGEE. Here the CDR3 reads CASSAGQGASNYGYTF. In DNA, the CDR3 is TGTGCCAGCAGCGCCGGACAGGGGGCCTCCAACTATGGCTACACCTTC.

The chain is built from TRBV6-5 and TRBJ1-4; 7 bases map to TRBD1. With 4 bases clipped from V and 5 bases from J, the junction kept 4 bases outside the gene matches. Germline V gene lookup returns CDR1 MNHEY and CDR2 SVGAGI. The CDR3 sequence is 14 residues long. In nucleotides, the CDR3 is TGTGCCAGCAGTTGGGGACAGAGGAATGAAAAACTGTTTTTT. It translates to CASSWGQRNEKLFF.

This rearrangement joins TRBV3-1 (or the pseudogene TRBV3-2) to TRBJ1-5, with D unresolved. The CDR3 spans 15 residues. The V gene lost 1 base and the J gene lost 2 bases, with 9 bases spanning the gap. Per germline, CDR1 LGHDT and CDR2 YNNKEL (reference sequence). For the CDR3, the DNA is TGTGCCAGCAGCCAAGTCCCAAAAGGCAATCAGCCCCAGCATTTT. Translating gives CASSQVPKGNQPQHF.

This clone has a single count. This sequence joins TRBV2 and TRBJ1-2; 8 nucleotides agree with TRBD1. From germline, CDR1 is SNHLY and CDR2 FYNNEI. Trimming took 6 bases from V and 4 from J; bases not matched to a gene: 10. There are 15 residues in the CDR3. The CDR3 spells CASSAQGAASYGYTF. The CDR3 bases are TGTGCCAGCAGCGCCCAGGGGGCGGCGAGCTATGGCTACACCTTC. The full variable domain, in which reference TRBV2 and TRBJ1-2 provide the parts outside the CDR3, is EPEVTQTPSHQVTQMGQEVILRCVPISNHLYFYWYRQILGQKVEFLVSFYNNEISEKSEIFDDQFSVERPDGSNFTLKIRSTKLEDSAMYFCASSAQGAASYGYTFGSGTRLTVV.

This rearrangement joins TRBV2 to TRBJ2-3; 7 bases fit TRBD1. The CDR3 consists of 15 residues. V lost 1 base, J lost 1 base, and 2 bases stayed unmatched. Germline CDR1 and CDR2: SNHLY and FYNNEI. This CDR3 is CASSEVGQGTDTQYF. The DNA of the CDR3 is TGTGCCAGCAGTGAAGTCGGACAGGGCACAGATACGCAGTATTTT.

The table lists this clone with a few counts. The chain links TRBV10-2 to TRBJ2-1; TRBD2 aligns across 9 bases. Germline CDR1 is WSHSY and CDR2 is SAAADI. V trimming: 6 bases; J trimming: 7 bases; junction bases outside the gene matches: 10. This CDR3 has 15 residues. CDR3 in DNA: TGCGCCAGCAGGTCGATGGCGGGGGGGCCGAATGAGCAGTTCTTC. Translation: CASRSMAGGPNEQFF.

The rearrangement joins TRBV6-5 to TRBJ2-7; 7 nucleotides agree with TRBD1. V gave up 2 bases and J gave up 2 bases; unmatched junction bases: 6. Germline CDR1 and CDR2: MNHEY and SVGAGI. CDR3 length: 15 amino acids. CDR3 loop: CASSYRTGAPYEQYF. In DNA form, the CDR3 reads TGTGCCAGCAGTTACCGGACAGGCGCTCCCTACGAGCAGTACTTC.

The chain links TRBV25-1 to TRBJ1-6, with TRBD1 as a possible D gene (6 bases). Germline assignment: CDR1 MGHDK and CDR2 SYGVNS. The CDR3 is 15 residues long. Between the trimmed V and J ends, which lost 0 bases and 7 bases, there was a span of 10 bases. CDR3 bases: TGTGCCAGCAGTGAATACGGACAGCAAAATTCACCCCTCCACTTT. Amino acids: CASSEYGQQNSPLHF.

The V and J genes are TRBV4-3 and TRBJ2-2; weak D call: TRBD2 (5 bases). CDR3 length: 15 residues. CDR1 and CDR2 (germline): LGHNA, YSLEER. V lost 0 bases, J lost 6 bases, and 11 bases lay in between. The chain's CDR3 is CASSQDLLASGELFF. The CDR3 bases are TGCGCCAGCAGCCAAGATTTGCTAGCTTCCGGGGAGCTGTTTTTT.

The rearrangement links TRBV3-1 (or the pseudogene TRBV3-2) to TRBJ2-3, with TRBD2 matching over 11 bases. This CDR3 is 17 amino acids long. Germline V CDR1 and CDR2: LGHDT, YNNKEL (reference sequence). J gave up 5 bases and V 3 bases, and 10 bases lay outside the gene matches. Here the CDR3 reads CASSHLLAGGPGDTQYF. The CDR3, as DNA: TGTGCCAGCAGCCATCTCTTAGCGGGGGGGCCAGGAGATACGCAGTATTTT.

The chain recombines TRBV2 with TRBJ1-1; TRBD1 matches at 8 bases. The CDR3 extends over 14 amino acids. V shed 6 bases and J 2 bases; nucleotides not matched to a gene: 5. Germline CDR1 and CDR2: SNHLY and FYNNEI. The CDR3, as DNA: TGTGCCAGCAGAGTCACAGGGGGAAACACTGAAGCTTTCTTT. It encodes CASRVTGGNTEAFF.

This clone was counted once. V and J are TRBV30 and TRBJ2-7, with a possible D match to TRBD1 (6 bases). The CDR3 loop spans 14 amino acids. Germline V gene sequence: CDR1 GTSNPN, CDR2 SVGIG (reference sequence). Trimming took 5 bases from V and 2 from J, leaving 16 bases between them. The CDR3 sequence is CAWDKQGVTYEQYF. For the CDR3, the DNA is TGTGCCTGGGATAAACAGGGTGTTACCTACGAGCAGTACTTC.

About this clone: One junction end disagrees with the germline gene, perhaps due to a read error. In DNA form, the CDR3 reads TGTGCCAGCAGCTGGCAGCGGGGCACGGATACGCAGTATTTT. The encoded protein is CASSWQRGTDTQYF. V gene TRBV7-9 combines with J gene TRBJ2-3, with 7 bases lining up with TRBD2. Per the germline V gene, CDR1 is SEHNR and CDR2 is FQNEAQ (reference sequence). The CDR3 loop spans 14 amino acids.

The chain recombines TRBV4-3 with TRBJ2-3; a possible D gene is TRBD2 (5 bases). Trimming took 5 bases from V and 5 from J, leaving 14 bases between them. The germline CDR1 and CDR2 sequences are LGHNA and YSLEER. The CDR3 contains 14 residues. CDR3 region: CASSAQRIGDTQYF. The CDR3 region has the DNA TGCGCCAGCAGCGCACAGCGGATTGGAGATACGCAGTATTTT.

This clone has just one count. This chain links TRBV6-2 or TRBV6-3 with TRBJ2-2; D is possibly TRBD2 (5 bases). The CDR3 consists of 15 residues. Trimming shortened V by 4 bases and J by 4 bases, and 13 bases separated the two germline ends. Germline CDR1 is MNHEY and CDR2 is SVGEGT. The CDR3 is CASSSLAGATGELFF. The CDR3 DNA reads as TGTGCCAGCAGTTCCCTGGCGGGCGCCACCGGGGAGCTGTTTTTT.

The rearrangement uses TRBV30 and TRBJ1-5, with no clear D. This CDR3 contains 12 residues. Germline V CDR1 and CDR2: GTSNPN, SVGIG (reference sequence). V dropped 4 bases and J dropped 9 bases, with 13 bases sitting between them. The CDR3, as DNA: TGTGCCTGGACCCCCGGTGGTGGGCCCCAGCATTTT. Encoded protein: CAWTPGGGPQHF.

The V gene is TRBV11-1, the J gene TRBJ1-2; D remains unclear. This CDR3 has 14 residues. The V and J ends lost 5 bases and 2 bases respectively, with 12 bases between them. The germline gives CDR1 SGHAT, CDR2 FQDESV (reference sequence). CDR3 residues: CASSPPAANYGYTF. The CDR3 DNA reads TGTGCCAGCAGCCCTCCCGCAGCCAACTATGGCTACACCTTC.

The CDR3 sequence is CASTPGGGREAFF. DNA for the CDR3: TGTGCCAGCACTCCGGGGGGAGGGAGAGAAGCTTTCTTT. This chain uses TRBV12-3 or TRBV12-4 with TRBJ1-1, with TRBD1 as a possible D gene (5 bases). Trimming left V 7 bases short and J 8 bases short, with 17 bases between. The CDR3 extends over 13 amino acids.

This chain uses TRBV20-1 with TRBJ2-7; TRBD2 is a possible D gene (5 bases). The ends were cut back, 4 bases at V and 6 bases at J, with 7 bases in the middle. From germline, CDR1 is DFQATT and CDR2 SNEGSKA (reference sequence). This CDR3 spans 10 amino acids. The CDR3 DNA follows: TGCAGTGCTACGGGATCCGAGCAGTACTTC. As protein: CSATGSEQYF.